This T cell receptor (beta chain) was documented in a study of patients and donors after allogeneic stem cell transplantation. This clonotype was found many times. In germline, CDR1 is DFQATT, CDR2 SNEGSKA (reference sequence). This CDR3 has 16 amino acids. The V end was cut by 0 bases, the J end by 0 bases, with 12 bases between. TCRdb re-analysed the RT-PCR reads in MiXCR, keeping a single row per CDR3 protein. The sample holds about a million distinct CDR3 sequences, 18% seen once. The sample consisted of blood, either unsorted or a sorted T cell fraction (not recorded which). The chain is built from TRBV20-1 and TRBJ2-1; the D gene is possibly TRBD1 (5 bases). The sequence was obtained from a human donor who was either an allogeneic HSCT recipient or a stem cell or donor lymphocyte infusion donor (not recorded which). It is not recorded whose cells these are; they may come from a transplant donor. DNA for the CDR3: TGCAGTGCTAGAGATATGGGGCGGTACTCCTACAATGAGCAGTTCTTC. As protein: CSARDMGRYSYNEQFF.